This T cell receptor beta chain was retrieved from a study of identifying expanded T cells in peripheral blood. As to this clone: The antigen remains undetermined.

The data were produced by immunoSEQ multiplex PCR, yet TCRdb's version contains in-frame clones alone and is incomplete. Altogether about 130,000 clones are present, 65% to 90% being singletons, with the ten largest covering more than 7%. CDR1 is MNHNS, CDR2 SASEGT, per germline. The CDR3 is 14 amino acids. V was trimmed by 3 bases and J by 5 bases, leaving 12 bases between them. Collection occurred without any documented infections or immune events in donors. Study-wide results and limits: Differentially abundant clones: around 1.2 between replicates, roughly 16 at about two weeks, approximately 18 at four. Clone count variance between roughly 2-week samples rose with total template count.

The source material was blood. This chain joins TRBV6-1 and TRBJ2-3, with D perhaps matching TRBD2 (5 bases). This receptor was taken from a person aged 18 to 75 in good health. The CDR3 spells CASSESLAGDTQYF. For the CDR3, the DNA is TGTGCCAGCAGTGAGTCCCTAGCTGGAGATACGCAGTATTTT.